Following are 16 T cell receptor beta chains from one sample sequenced in a study of B cell selection in AIRE deficiency. TCRdb's table, derived via immunoSEQ multiplex PCR, lists solely in-frame clones and lacks some. Of about 19,000 clones in the sample, about 92% were seen once. Regulatory T cells were sorted as CD4+CD25hiCD127low/negative. The material sequenced was CD4+CD25+ Tregs sorted from PBMCs. The receptors shown here come from a human donor in good health.

The chain employs TRBV7-3 and TRBJ1-3, with D possibly TRBD1 on 5 matching bases. Between the trimmed V and J ends, which lost 5 bases and 4 bases, there was a span of 15 bases. In germline, CDR1 is SGHTA, CDR2 FQGTGA. This CDR3 has 15 amino acids. The CDR3 coding sequence is TGTGCCAGCAGCCTCACCTCAGGGAGCGGAAACACCATATATTTT. Its protein is CASSLTSGSGNTIYF.

The rearrangement joins TRBV28 to TRBJ2-2, with 8 positions matching TRBD1. The CDR3 extends over 17 amino acids. Germline assignment: CDR1 MDHEN and CDR2 SYDVKM. V lost 5 bases and J lost 2; bases outside the gene matches: 10. The CDR3 sequence: CASSPTQGAINTGELFF. In nucleotides, the CDR3 is TGTGCCAGCAGTCCTACCCAGGGGGCTATCAACACCGGGGAGCTGTTTTTT.

The rearrangement links TRBV5-1 to TRBJ2-7, with TRBD1 matching over 10 bases. V gave up 4 bases and J gave up 6 bases; unmatched junction bases: 10. Germline V gives CDR1 SGHRS, CDR2 YFSETQ. The CDR3 spans 15 residues. The CDR3 coding sequence is TGCGCCAGCAGCCCACGACAGGGGGCGCGTCCCGAGCAGTACTTC. Translating it yields CASSPRQGARPEQYF.

The chain has TRBV6-4 and TRBJ2-2; D not certain. Trimming left V 3 bases short and J 0 bases short, with 5 bases between. CDR1 is MRHNA, CDR2 SNTAGT, per germline. The length of the CDR3 is 14 residues. The CDR3 region has the DNA TGTGCCAGCAGTGAGACCCCGAACACCGGGGAGCTGTTTTTT. Translated, it gives CASSETPNTGELFF.

The rearrangement joins TRBV6-1 to TRBJ1-5; 7 bases are a match to TRBD1. Germline V gives CDR1 MNHNS, CDR2 SASEGT. The length of the CDR3 is 14 residues. V shed 6 bases, J shed 5 bases, and the junction held 7 bases outside the gene matches. This chain's CDR3 is CASRNRGFDQPQHF. CDR3 nucleotides: TGTGCCAGCAGGAACAGGGGATTTGATCAGCCCCAGCATTTT.

This chain uses TRBV18 with TRBJ2-6; the D is unclear. This CDR3 is 20 amino acids long. The germline V and J ends were trimmed by 4 bases and 0 bases, with 22 bases remaining between them. The germline gives CDR1 KGHSH, CDR2 LQKENI. CDR3 nucleotides: TGTGCCAGCTCACTGCGAGTCGAAACCGCTTTTTACTCTGGGGCCAACGTCCTGACTTTC. Its translation is CASSLRVETAFYSGANVLTF.

This chain links TRBV4-2 with TRBJ2-1, with TRBD2 as a possible D gene (5 bases). This CDR3 comprises 13 residues. The germline V and J ends were trimmed by 1 base and 10 bases, with 11 bases remaining between them. Germline loops: CDR1 LGHNA, CDR2 YNFKEQ. The chain's CDR3 is CASSQVTGMEQFF. The CDR3 nucleotides are TGTGCCAGCAGCCAAGTGACGGGAATGGAGCAGTTCTTC.

V is TRBV11-2 and J is TRBJ2-1; maybe TRBD2 (6 bases). The CDR3 sequence is 13 residues long. Germline lookup yields CDR1 SGHAT and CDR2 FQNNGV. The V end lost 3 bases, the J end lost 5 bases, and 8 bases lay between the germline ends. The CDR3 here is CASSLGLNNEQFF. The CDR3 DNA sequence: TGTGCCAGCAGCTTGGGACTCAACAATGAGCAGTTCTTC.

V gene TRBV10-3 combines with J gene TRBJ1-2; TRBD1 is a possible D gene (5 bases). Germline V gives CDR1 ENHRY, CDR2 SYGVKD. Trimming left V 0 bases short and J 3 bases short, with 20 bases between. The CDR3 has 18 amino acids. The CDR3 loop is CAISESGRGPHADYGYTF. DNA of the CDR3: TGTGCCATCAGTGAGTCGGGGAGGGGCCCCCACGCGGACTATGGCTACACCTTC.

V is TRBV5-1 and J is TRBJ2-7; no clear D. Germline V CDR1 and CDR2: SGHRS, YFSETQ. The CDR3 has 14 amino acids. Trimming removed 0 bases from V and 2 bases from J, with 9 bases in between. CDR3 loop: CASSLEGIPYEQYF. DNA of the CDR3: TGCGCCAGCAGCTTGGAAGGGATACCCTACGAGCAGTACTTC.

J is TRBJ1-1 and V is TRBV6-1; no clear D. The V end was cut by 0 bases, the J end by 4 bases, with 12 bases between. The CDR3 consists of 15 residues. Germline V gene data show CDR1 as MNHNS and CDR2 as SASEGT. CDR3 DNA: TGTGCCAGCAGTGAAGCCTTTAGGGTGGGCACTGAAGCTTTCTTT. It specifies CASSEAFRVGTEAFF.

The CDR3 nucleotides read TGTGCCAGCAGCACCCGGGGAGCGGGAGGCAATGAGCAGTTCTTC. Amino acid sequence: CASSTRGAGGNEQFF. The chain joins TRBV11-1 to TRBJ2-1; TRBD2 agrees at 9 bases. Germline V gene sequence: CDR1 SGHAT, CDR2 FQDESV (reference sequence). Germline trimming cut 5 bases from V and 6 bases from J; bases unmatched to any gene: 8. The CDR3 has 15 residues.

The chain combines TRBV2 with TRBJ1-1; D not certain. With 4 bases removed from V and 2 bases from J, the gap between germline ends came to 8 bases. In germline, CDR1 is SNHLY, CDR2 FYNNEI. The CDR3 runs to 13 residues. Here the CDR3 reads CASSVKPNTEAFF. The CDR3 nucleotides read TGTGCCAGCAGTGTAAAACCTAACACTGAAGCTTTCTTT.

The chain has TRBV23-1 and TRBJ1-2, with a possible D match to TRBD1 (5 bases). TRBV23-1 carries the ORF label, with uncertain function. This CDR3 is built from 14 residues. With 0 bases removed from V and 6 bases from J, the gap between germline ends came to 11 bases. CDR3 region: CASSQSKIGDGYTF. In nucleotides, the CDR3 is TGCGCCAGCAGTCAATCGAAAATAGGGGATGGCTACACCTTC.

This chain joins TRBV13 and TRBJ2-3, with a tentative D call TRBD1 (5 bases). The CDR3 has 13 amino acids. Germline lookup yields CDR1 PRHDT and CDR2 FYEKMQ (reference sequence). V lost 3 bases to trimming and J lost 4 bases, with 8 bases between them. The DNA of the CDR3 is TGTGCCAGCAGCTTCAGGGCGGCAGATACGCAGTATTTT. Protein sequence: CASSFRAADTQYF.

The J gene is TRBJ1-1, the V gene TRBV4-2; no definite D call. Germline V gene data show CDR1 as LGHNA and CDR2 as YNFKEQ. The CDR3 extends over 14 amino acids. Trimming took 7 bases from V and 2 from J, leaving 14 bases between them. CDR3 region: CASTWRTSNTEAFF. The CDR3 DNA sequence: TGTGCCAGCACTTGGAGGACGAGTAACACTGAAGCTTTCTTT.